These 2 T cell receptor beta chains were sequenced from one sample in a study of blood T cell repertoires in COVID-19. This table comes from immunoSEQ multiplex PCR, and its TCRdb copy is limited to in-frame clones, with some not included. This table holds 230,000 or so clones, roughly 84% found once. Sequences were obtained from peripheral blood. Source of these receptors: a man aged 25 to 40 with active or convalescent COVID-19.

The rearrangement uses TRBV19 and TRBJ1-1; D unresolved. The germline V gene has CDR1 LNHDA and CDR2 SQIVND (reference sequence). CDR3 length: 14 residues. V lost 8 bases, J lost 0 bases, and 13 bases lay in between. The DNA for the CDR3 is TGTGCCAGTGAGGTTGGAGGGATGAACACTGAAGCTTTCTTT. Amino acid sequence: CASEVGGMNTEAFF.

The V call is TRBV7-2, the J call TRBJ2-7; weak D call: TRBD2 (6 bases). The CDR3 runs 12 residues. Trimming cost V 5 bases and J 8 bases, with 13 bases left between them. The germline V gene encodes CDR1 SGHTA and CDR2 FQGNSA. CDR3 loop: CASSPSGGQQYF. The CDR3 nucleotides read TGTGCCAGCAGCCCTTCAGGAGGGCAGCAGTACTTC.